This is a list of T cell receptor beta chains from one sample in a study of cytomegalovirus exposure and HLA in healthy donors. The data were produced by immunoSEQ multiplex PCR, yet TCRdb's version contains in-frame clones alone and is incomplete. The sample includes 120,000 to 150,000 clones, approximately 79% of them seen just once. Specimen: PBMCs. The receptor set was obtained from a female donor in good health and CMV-seronegative. Each CDR3 is given without its conserved first and last residue. D genes are given only for firm matches.

d_gene,v_gene,j_gene,CDR3aa
TRBD2,TRBV5-1,TRBJ2-7,ASSIGASGSYEQY
.,TRBV12-1,TRBJ2-7,ASSFDPLAGGWEQY
TRBD2,TRBV5-6,TRBJ2-5,ASSSYSGGETQY
.,TRBV11-2,TRBJ2-7,ASSPIKRPQGNAYEQY
TRBD2,TRBV7-9,TRBJ2-3,ASSFPLAGGTDTQY
TRBD1,TRBV6-5,TRBJ1-1,ASSYRTGGTEAF
.,TRBV21-1,TRBJ2-5,ASSKAATGQETQY
.,TRBV28,TRBJ1-5,ASSPQGKGNQPQH
.,TRBV28,TRBJ1-1,ASSFWLPGVGAF
.,TRBV19,TRBJ1-5,ASSFRDSNQPQH
TRBD2,TRBV28,TRBJ2-7,ASRRTSGSGGGYEQY
TRBD1,TRBV28,TRBJ2-7,ASSLDRVTYEQY
TRBD1,TRBV19,TRBJ1-5,ASKQGPNQPQH
TRBD1,TRBV5-1,TRBJ2-2,ASGGQDWSGELF
TRBD1,TRBV28,TRBJ1-1,ASSFPTGTMNTEAF
.,TRBV29-1,TRBJ2-1,SVEDVQHEQF
TRBD1,TRBV7-2,TRBJ2-5,ASSLDRGHETQY
TRBD2,TRBV5-1,TRBJ2-2,ASSPGLAGGYTGELF
TRBD1,TRBV11-3,TRBJ2-1,ASTLGGAGGDEQF